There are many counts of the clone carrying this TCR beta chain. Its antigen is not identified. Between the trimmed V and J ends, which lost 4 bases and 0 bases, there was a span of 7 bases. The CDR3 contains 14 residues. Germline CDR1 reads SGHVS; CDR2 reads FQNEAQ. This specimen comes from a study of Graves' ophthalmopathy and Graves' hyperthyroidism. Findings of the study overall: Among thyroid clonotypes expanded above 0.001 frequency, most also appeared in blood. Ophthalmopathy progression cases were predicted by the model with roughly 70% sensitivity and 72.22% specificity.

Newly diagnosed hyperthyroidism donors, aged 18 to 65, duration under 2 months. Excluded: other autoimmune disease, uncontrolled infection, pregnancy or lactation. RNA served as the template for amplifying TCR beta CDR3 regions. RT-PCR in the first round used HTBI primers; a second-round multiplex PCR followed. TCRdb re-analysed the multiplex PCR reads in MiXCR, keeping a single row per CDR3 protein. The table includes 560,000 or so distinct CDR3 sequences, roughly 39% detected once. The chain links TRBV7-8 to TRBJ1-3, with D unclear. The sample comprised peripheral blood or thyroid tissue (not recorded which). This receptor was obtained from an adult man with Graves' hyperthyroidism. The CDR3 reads CASSWADSGNTIYF. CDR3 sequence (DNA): TGTGCCAGCAGCTGGGCCGACTCTGGAAACACCATATATTTT. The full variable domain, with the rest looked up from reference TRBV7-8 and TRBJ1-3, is GAGVSQSPRYKVAKRGQDVALRCDPISGHVSLFWYQQALGQGPEFLTYFQNEAQLDKSGLPSDRFFAERPEGSVSTLKIQRTQQEDSAVYLCASSWADSGNTIYFGEGSWLTVV.